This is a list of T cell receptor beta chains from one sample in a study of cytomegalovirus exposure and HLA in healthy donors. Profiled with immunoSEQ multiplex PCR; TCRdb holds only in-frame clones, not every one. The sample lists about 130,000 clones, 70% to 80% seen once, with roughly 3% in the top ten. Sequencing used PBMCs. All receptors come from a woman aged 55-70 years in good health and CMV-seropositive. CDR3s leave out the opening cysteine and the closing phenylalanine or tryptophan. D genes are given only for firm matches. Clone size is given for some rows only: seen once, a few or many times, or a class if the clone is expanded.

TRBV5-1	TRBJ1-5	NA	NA	ASSLGAGSNQPQH
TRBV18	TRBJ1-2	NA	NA	ASSLPQGGQNYGYT
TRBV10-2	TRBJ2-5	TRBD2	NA	ASLAEYQETQY
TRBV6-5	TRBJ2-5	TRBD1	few	ASNGQGAREQY
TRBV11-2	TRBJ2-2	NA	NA	ASTSRGAAGELF
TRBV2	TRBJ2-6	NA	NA	ASSGETGLISGANVLT
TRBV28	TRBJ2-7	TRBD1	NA	ASSLAGGPPYEQY
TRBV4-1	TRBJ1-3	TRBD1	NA	ASSPGQGAGNTIY
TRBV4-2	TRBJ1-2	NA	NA	ASSQDTGNYGYT
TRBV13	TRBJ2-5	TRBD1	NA	ASSLRNRGKETQY
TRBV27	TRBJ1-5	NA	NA	ASSLYPPGGSNQPQH
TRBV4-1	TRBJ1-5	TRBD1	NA	ASSPFSTGGNQPQH
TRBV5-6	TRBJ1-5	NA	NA	ASSLGRDQPQH
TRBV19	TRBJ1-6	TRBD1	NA	ASSRGTGNSPLH
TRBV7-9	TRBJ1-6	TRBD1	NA	ASSADRAKPLH
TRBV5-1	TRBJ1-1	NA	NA	ASSLRRTMNTEAF
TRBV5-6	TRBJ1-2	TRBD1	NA	ASSLKGGWVNYGYT
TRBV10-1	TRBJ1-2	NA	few	ASSDDRGANYGYT
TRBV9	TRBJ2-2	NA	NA	ASRRTTSTGELF
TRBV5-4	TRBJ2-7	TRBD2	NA	ASRLGGLAGGISYEQY
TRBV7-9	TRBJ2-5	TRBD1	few	ASSILPGQQETQY
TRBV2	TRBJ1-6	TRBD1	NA	ATTGQGLANSPLH
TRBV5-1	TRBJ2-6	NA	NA	ASSFASPRYVLT
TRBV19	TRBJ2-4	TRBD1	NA	ASSRQGLTIQY
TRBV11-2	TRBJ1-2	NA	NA	ASSPPGSSYGYT
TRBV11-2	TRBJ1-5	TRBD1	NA	ASSIGQDNQPQH
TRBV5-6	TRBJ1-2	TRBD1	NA	ASSYGQGGYGYT
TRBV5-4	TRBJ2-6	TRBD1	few	ASSLGGPQGARGANVLT
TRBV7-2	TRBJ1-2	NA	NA	ASSPQAGDYGYT
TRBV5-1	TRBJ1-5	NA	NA	ASSLSGVNQPQH
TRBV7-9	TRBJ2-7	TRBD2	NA	ASSFWLGLDTYEQY
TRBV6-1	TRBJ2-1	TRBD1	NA	ASSFDRASYNEQF
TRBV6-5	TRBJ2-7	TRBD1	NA	ASSYSTGASYEQY
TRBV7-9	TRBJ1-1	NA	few	ASSPSKGGNTEAF
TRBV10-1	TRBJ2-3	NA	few	ASSQRSEGTDTQY
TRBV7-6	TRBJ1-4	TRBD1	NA	ASSFRTGNEKLF
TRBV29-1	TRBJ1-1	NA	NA	SANPGTENTEAF
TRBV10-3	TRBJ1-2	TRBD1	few	AIRTGEEDGYT
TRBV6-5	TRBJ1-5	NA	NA	ASSVQQGLGQPQH
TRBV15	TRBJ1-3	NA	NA	ATSRDPSGFGNTIY
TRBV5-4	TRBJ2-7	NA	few	ASSLGMGPSYEQY
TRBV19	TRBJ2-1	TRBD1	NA	ASSLQGARVEQF
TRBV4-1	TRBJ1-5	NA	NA	ASRPTEGLTQPQH
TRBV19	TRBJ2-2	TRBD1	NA	ASKGQARGNTGELF
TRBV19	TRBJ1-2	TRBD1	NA	ASSSRGQGSYGYT
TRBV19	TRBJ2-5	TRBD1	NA	ASSMWTGQETQY
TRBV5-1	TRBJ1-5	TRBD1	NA	ASSMGTDRDQPQH
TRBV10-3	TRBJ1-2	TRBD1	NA	AIGRQGRNFNYGYT
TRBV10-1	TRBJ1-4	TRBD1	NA	ASSEGTGATNEKLF
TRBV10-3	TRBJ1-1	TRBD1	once	AISSGTGGNTEAF